This TCR beta chain is from a study of blood T cell repertoires in COVID-19 (dated by TCRdb to the early 2020s). Regarding the complete study: Samples covering the acute and convalescent phases of COVID-19 were provided by collaborators in the United States, Italy and Spain. Subjects who had been exposed to COVID-19, were actively infected with it, or had recovered from it provided the deeply sampled blood TCRbeta repertoires that made up the dataset. Samples came from the ongoing ImmuneRACE study (first 160 participants) plus 1,254 subjects from 6 global collaborators. Where available, HLA class I and class II types were taken from metadata supplied by the sample provider and were not determined by assay-based typing. The repertoires were released in a freely available public database meant as a resource for research on the immune response to SARS-CoV-2. Nearly every sample came with metadata listing a de-identified subject ID, COVID-19 status, age in years and sex. The prospective study material was composed of cDNA or gDNA derived from T cells, B-cell-depleted T cells, or PBMCs. What the study reported, not specific to this receptor: The amount of clinical and demographic metadata varied by source and participant and was provided uncurated.

Turning to this clone: Its specific antigen is unknown. No much larger clone is present one base from it, and per-base qualities are unavailable.

Cut back by 1 base and 8 bases, the V and J ends lie 9 bases apart. The CDR3 goes from the cysteine to the phenylalanine over 12 residues. Only CDR3 DNA is held: 36 bases, read in frame from base 1. In the germline V gene (reference sequence), CDR1 corresponds to GTSNPN and CDR2 to SVGIG. Whole blood was collected in K2EDTA tubes by collaborating institutions according to the institutions' own protocols. For TCRbeta analysis, collaborators shipped samples in one of three forms: frozen whole blood, isolated PBMCs, or DNA extracted from either of those sample types. TCRbeta CDR3 regions were amplified from genomic DNA using the immunoSEQ Assay, a bias-controlled multiplex PCR. Under the source paper's analysis protocol: The number of nucleated cells in each sample was estimated from the amplification of reference gene primers within the assay. To quantify the absolute abundance of each unique TCRbeta CDR3 rearrangement, sequence reads were collapsed and filtered. For each sample, productive Simpson clonality was calculated as the square root of Simpson's diversity index across productive rearrangements. What TCRdb holds here is the immuneACCESS table cut down to in-frame rearrangements. Part of the clones is not present; checked against another copy, under half of the missing clones reflect an unresolved V gene, and the others are unexplained. From that table come the V and J calls and clone size; the DNA was used to work out D and trimming. The sample data list roughly 100,000 clones, and roughly four fifths of these were observed just once. 15% of the sample belongs to the ten largest clones.

The TCR comes from a woman of 80 years or more with acute or convalescent COVID-19. The chain joins TRBV30 to TRBJ2-1, with a tentative D gene TRBD1 over 5 matching bases. Sequencing was carried out using peripheral blood. The CDR3 protein sequence reads: CAWSGKGDEQFF. The bases are TGTGCCTGGAGTGGCAAAGGGGATGAGCAGTTCTTC.